The following is a T cell receptor (beta chain) sequence with its context. Its antigen is unknown. This sample is part of a study of blood T cells in healthy people across ages. Findings and limits, study-wide: Roughly linear age-related decline in beta diversity appeared, significant by age 40. Estimates based on one million T cells were treated as lower bounds.

With V trimmed by 5 bases and J by 11 bases, 14 bases remained unmatched. Germline V gives CDR1 MNHEY, CDR2 SVGEGT. The CDR3 is made up of 14 amino acids. Then a second PCR, running roughly 7 to 12 cycles, was carried out with a sample-barcoded 5' primer and a J-beta primer mix. Samples each returned at least 2.5 million CDR3-containing paired-end reads. TCRdb reanalysed the 5' RACE reads using MiXCR and keeps one entry per CDR3 protein. The table shows fewer than 1 million distinct CDR3 sequences, with about 42% occurring only once. Per-sample yields of isolated PBMCs were at least 7 million. The genes are TRBV6-2 or TRBV6-3 and TRBJ2-5; 7 nucleotides align to TRBD2. This receptor was obtained from a man aged 55-75 years in good health. Material: blood. In nucleotides, the CDR3 is TGTGCCAGCAGTCTCGGGGGGACCCTTCGGGAGCAGTACTTC. This sequence encodes CASSLGGTLREQYF.